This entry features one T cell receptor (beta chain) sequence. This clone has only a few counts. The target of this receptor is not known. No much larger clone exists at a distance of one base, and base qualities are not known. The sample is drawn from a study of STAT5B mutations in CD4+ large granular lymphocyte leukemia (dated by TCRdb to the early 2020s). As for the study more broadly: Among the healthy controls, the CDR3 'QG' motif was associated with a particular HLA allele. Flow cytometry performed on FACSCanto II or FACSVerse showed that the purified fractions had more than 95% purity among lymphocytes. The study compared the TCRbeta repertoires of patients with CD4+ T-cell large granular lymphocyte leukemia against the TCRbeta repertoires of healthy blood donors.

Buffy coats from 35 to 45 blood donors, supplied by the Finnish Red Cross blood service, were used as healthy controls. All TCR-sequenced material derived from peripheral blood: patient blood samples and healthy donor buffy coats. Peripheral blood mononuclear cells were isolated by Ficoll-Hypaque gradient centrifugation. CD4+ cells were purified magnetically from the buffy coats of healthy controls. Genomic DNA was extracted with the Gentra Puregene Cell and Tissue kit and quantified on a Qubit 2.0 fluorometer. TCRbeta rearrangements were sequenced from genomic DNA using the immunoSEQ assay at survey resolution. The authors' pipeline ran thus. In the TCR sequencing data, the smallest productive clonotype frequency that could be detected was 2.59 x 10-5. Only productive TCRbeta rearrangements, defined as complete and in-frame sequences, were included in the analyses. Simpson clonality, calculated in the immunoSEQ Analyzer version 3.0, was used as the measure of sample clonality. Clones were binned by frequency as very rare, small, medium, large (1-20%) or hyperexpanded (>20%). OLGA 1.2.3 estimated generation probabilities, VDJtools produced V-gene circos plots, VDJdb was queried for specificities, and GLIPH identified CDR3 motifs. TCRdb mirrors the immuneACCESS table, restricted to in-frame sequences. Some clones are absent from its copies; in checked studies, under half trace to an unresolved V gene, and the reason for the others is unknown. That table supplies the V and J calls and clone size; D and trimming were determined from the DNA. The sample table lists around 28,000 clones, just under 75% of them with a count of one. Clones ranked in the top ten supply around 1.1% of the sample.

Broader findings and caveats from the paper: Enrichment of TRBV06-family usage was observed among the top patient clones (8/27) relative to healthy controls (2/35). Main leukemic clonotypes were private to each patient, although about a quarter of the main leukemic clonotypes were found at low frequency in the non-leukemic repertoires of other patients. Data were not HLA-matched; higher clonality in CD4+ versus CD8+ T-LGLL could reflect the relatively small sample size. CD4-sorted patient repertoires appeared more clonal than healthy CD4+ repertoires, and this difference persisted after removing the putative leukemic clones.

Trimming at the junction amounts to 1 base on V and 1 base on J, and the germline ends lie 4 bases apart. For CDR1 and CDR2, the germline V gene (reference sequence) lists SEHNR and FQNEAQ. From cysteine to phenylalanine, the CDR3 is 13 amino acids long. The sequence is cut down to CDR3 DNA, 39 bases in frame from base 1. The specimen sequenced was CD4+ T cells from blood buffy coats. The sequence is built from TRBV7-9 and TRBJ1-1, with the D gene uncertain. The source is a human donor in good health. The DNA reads TGTGCCAGCAGCTTAGATCCGAACACTGAAGCTTTCTTT. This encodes CASSLDPNTEAFF.